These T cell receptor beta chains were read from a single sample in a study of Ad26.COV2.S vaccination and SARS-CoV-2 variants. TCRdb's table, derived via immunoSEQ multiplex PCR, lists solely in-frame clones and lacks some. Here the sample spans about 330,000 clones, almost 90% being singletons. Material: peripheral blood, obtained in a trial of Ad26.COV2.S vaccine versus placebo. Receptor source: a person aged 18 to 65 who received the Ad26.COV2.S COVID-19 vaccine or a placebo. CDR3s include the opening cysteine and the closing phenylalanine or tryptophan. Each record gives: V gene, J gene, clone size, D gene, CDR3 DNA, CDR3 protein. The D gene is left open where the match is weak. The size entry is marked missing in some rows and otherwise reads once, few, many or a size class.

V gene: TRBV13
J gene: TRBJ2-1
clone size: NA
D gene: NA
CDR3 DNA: TGTGCCAGCAATCCGGGGAGCTCCTACAATGAGCAGTTCTTC
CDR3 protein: CASNPGSSYNEQFF

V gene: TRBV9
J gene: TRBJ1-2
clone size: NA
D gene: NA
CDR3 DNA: TGTGCCAGCAGCGTAATGGACAGCCCCAACTATGGCTACACCTTC
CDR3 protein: CASSVMDSPNYGYTF

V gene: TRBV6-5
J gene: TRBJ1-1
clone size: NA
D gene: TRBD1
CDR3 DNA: TGTGCCAGCAGTTATCCGGGACAGGGCAGCACTGAAGCTTTCTTT
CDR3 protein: CASSYPGQGSTEAFF

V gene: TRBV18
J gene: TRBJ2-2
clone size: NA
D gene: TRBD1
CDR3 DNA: TGTGCCAGCTCACCCCCGACCGGGACAGGGGGCGGATATACCGGGGAGCTGTTTTTT
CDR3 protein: CASSPPTGTGGGYTGELFF

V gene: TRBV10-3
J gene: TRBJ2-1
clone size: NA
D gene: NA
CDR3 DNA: TGTGCCATCAGAGGGCTCAATGAGCAGTTCTTC
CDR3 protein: CAIRGLNEQFF

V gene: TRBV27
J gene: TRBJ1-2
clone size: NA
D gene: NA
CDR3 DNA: TGTGCCAGCAGTTTAATTGAGAGGGGGGAACACTATGGCTACACCTTC
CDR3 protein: CASSLIERGEHYGYTF

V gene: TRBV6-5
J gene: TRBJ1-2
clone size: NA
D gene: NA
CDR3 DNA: TGTGCCAGCAGTTACTTGGCGTCAGACGACTATGGCTACACCTTC
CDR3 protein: CASSYLASDDYGYTF

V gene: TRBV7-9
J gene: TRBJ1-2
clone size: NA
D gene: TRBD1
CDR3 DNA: TGTGCCAGCAGCGCGGGACAGGGTGGTGGCTACACCTTC
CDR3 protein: CASSAGQGGGYTF

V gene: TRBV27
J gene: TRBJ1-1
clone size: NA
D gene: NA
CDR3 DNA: TGTGCCAGCAGTTTTGGCGCTGAAGCTTTCTTT
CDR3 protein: CASSFGAEAFF

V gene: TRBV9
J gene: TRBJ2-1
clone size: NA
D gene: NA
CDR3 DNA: TGTGCCAGCAGCGTAGGGGAGGCTAATGAGCAGTTCTTC
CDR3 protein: CASSVGEANEQFF

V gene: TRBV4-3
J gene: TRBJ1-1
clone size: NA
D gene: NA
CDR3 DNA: TGCGCCAGCAGCCAAGTAACGAACACTGAAGCTTTCTTT
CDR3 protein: CASSQVTNTEAFF

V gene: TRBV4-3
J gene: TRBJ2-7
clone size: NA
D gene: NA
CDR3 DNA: TGCGCCAGCAGCCAAGAGGACAGGGAGGGATACGAGCAGTACTTC
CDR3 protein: CASSQEDREGYEQYF

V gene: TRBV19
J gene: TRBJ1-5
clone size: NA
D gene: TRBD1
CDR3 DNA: TGTGCCAGTAGTATAGCAAACAGGGGGTTTGAGCCCCAGCATTTT
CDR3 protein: CASSIANRGFEPQHF

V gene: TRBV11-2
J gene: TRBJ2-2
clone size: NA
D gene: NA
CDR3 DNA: TGTGCCAGCAGTCCAATCGGGGTTAACACCGGGGAGCTGTTTTTT
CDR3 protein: CASSPIGVNTGELFF

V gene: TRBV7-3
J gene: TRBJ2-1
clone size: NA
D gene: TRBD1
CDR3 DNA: TGTGCCAGTGCCAAACAGGGGTATGAGCAGTTCTTC
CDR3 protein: CASAKQGYEQFF

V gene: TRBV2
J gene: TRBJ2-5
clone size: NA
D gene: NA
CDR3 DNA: TGTGCCAGCAGTCCTACAGCTTTGGAGACCCAGTACTTC
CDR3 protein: CASSPTALETQYF

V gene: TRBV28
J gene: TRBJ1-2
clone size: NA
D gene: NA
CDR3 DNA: TGTGCCAGCAGGTCCGGACAGAACTATGGCTACACCTTC
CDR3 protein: CASRSGQNYGYTF

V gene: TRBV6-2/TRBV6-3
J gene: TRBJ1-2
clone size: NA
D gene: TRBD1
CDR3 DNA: TGTGCCAGCAGTCCATCGGACAGGATTAACTATGGCTACACCTTC
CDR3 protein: CASSPSDRINYGYTF

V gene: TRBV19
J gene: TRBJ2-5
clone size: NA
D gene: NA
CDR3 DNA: TGTGCCAGTAGTCTACCCAGGGGCGGACAAGAGACCCAGTACTTC
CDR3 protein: CASSLPRGGQETQYF

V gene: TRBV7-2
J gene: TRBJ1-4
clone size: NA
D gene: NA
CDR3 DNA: TGTGCCAGCAGCTTAAGTCAACAGCCTAATGAAAAACTGTTTTTT
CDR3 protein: CASSLSQQPNEKLFF

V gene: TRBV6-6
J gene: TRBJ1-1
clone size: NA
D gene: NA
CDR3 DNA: TGTGCCAGCAGTTACTCTAGGGGGACTGAAGCTTTCTTT
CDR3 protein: CASSYSRGTEAFF

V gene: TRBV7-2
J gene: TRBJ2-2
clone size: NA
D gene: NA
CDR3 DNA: TGTGCCAGCAGCTTTATCACCGGGGAGCTGTTTTTT
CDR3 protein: CASSFITGELFF

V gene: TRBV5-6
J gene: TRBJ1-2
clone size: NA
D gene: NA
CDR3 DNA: TGTGCCAGCAGCTTGGTTCGGGGATATGGCTACACCTTC
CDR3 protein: CASSLVRGYGYTF

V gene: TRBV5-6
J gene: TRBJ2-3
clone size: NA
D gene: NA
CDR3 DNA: TGTGCCAGCAGCTTGGTGGGATTGGGAGCTAGCACAGATACGCAGTATTTT
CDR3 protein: CASSLVGLGASTDTQYF

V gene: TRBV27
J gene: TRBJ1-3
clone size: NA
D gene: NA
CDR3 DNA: TGTGCCAGCAGTTCAACTCACTCTGGAAACACCATATATTTT
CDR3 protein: CASSSTHSGNTIYF

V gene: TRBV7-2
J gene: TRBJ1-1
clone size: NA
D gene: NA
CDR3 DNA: TGTGCCACCACCCGCTGGGGGTTCGGGCTGGTAGCTTTCTTT
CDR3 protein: CATTRWGFGLVAFF

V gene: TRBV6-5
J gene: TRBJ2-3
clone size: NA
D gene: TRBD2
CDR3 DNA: TGTGCCGGCAGTAGCGGGGGGGCGAGCACAGATACGCAGTATTTT
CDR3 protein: CAGSSGGASTDTQYF

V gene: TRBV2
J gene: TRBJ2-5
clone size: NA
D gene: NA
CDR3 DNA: TGTGCCAGCAGTGAAGCGCCCTCTGGAGCGACCCAGTACTTC
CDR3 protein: CASSEAPSGATQYF

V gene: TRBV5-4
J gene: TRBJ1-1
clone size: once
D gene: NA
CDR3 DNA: TGTGCCAGCAGCTGGGGACGGGCGAACACTGAAGCTTTCTTT
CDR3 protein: CASSWGRANTEAFF

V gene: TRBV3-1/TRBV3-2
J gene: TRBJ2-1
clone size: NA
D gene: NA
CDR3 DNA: TGTGCCAGCGGGGGGAGCTCCTACAATGAGCAGTTCTTC
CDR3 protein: CASGGSSYNEQFF

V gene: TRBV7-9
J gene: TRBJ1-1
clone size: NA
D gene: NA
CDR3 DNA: TGTGCCAGCAGCTTAGCCCAGGGGGCTTTCTTT
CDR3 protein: CASSLAQGAFF

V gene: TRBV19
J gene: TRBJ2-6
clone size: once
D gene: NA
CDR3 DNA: TGTGCCAGTAGTATAGCAAGGGATGGGGCCAACGTCCTGACTTTC
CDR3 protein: CASSIARDGANVLTF

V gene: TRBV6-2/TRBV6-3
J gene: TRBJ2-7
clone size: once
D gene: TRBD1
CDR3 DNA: TGTGCCAGCAGCAGACAGGGAACCTACGAGCAGTACTTC
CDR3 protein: CASSRQGTYEQYF

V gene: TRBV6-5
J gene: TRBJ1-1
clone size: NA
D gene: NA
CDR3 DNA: TGTGCCAGCAGCCCCCCGGTCTCGAACACTGAAGCTTTCTTT
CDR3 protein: CASSPPVSNTEAFF

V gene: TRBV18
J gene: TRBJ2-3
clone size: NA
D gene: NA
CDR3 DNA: TGTGCCAGCTCACCACGTGGCACAGATACGCAGTATTTT
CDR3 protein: CASSPRGTDTQYF